A single sample is the source of the 15 T cell receptor beta chains below, sequenced in a study of T cells after yellow fever vaccination. Via MiXCR, TCRdb re-called the 5' RACE reads, giving one row per CDR3 protein. The table has 300,000 or so distinct CDR3 sequences, about 4% seen once. This specimen was PBMCs, taken 5 days after the yellow fever booster vaccination. These receptors came from a man younger than 30 who received the YFV17D yellow fever vaccine.

V gene TRBV5-4 combines with J gene TRBJ2-2; 7 bases line up with TRBD2. The CDR3 consists of 14 residues. V was clipped by 2 bases and J by 7 bases; unmatched bases: 5. CDR1 is SGHNT and CDR2 is YYREEE in the germline V gene (reference sequence). The CDR3 spells CASSFGLDVGELFF. The CDR3 coding sequence is TGTGCCAGCAGCTTTGGACTAGACGTCGGGGAGCTGTTTTTT.

This clonotype occurred a few times. V gene TRBV4-1 combines with J gene TRBJ2-7; possible D gene TRBD1, 6 bases. Germline V CDR1 and CDR2: MGHRA, YSYEKL. V was clipped by 1 base and J by 4 bases, with 11 bases between them. This CDR3 has 14 residues. The CDR3 is CASSQGGGAYEQYF. The CDR3 DNA follows: TGCGCCAGCAGCCAAGGAGGGGGTGCGTACGAGCAGTACTTC.

Only a few counts were recorded for this clonotype. V is TRBV18 and J is TRBJ2-2; 10 bases are shared with TRBD2. V dropped 6 bases and J dropped 3; count of bases not matched to a gene: 4. The CDR3 sequence is 15 residues long. The germline V gene encodes CDR1 KGHSH and CDR2 LQKENI. CDR3 nucleotides: TGTGCCAGCTCGCCCGGGACTAGCGACACCGGGGAGCTGTTTTTT. Amino acid sequence: CASSPGTSDTGELFF.

J is TRBJ1-5 and V is TRBV5-1; possibly TRBD1 for D (5 bases). This CDR3 comprises 15 residues. The germline V gene encodes CDR1 SGHRS and CDR2 YFSETQ. Trimming removed 4 bases at V and 5 bases at J, with 16 bases between. The CDR3 loop is CASSPGDVVDQPQHF. CDR3 nucleotides: TGCGCCAGCAGCCCCGGGGACGTTGTTGATCAGCCCCAGCATTTT.

This clonotype was counted many times. The chain is built from TRBV28 and TRBJ1-1, with unresolved D. CDR3 length: 14 residues. Germline V gene lookup returns CDR1 MDHEN and CDR2 SYDVKM. Trimming took 6 bases from V and 4 from J, leaving 15 bases between them. The CDR3 protein is CASRSPGRGTEAFF. Written as DNA, the CDR3 is TGTGCCAGCAGATCCCCGGGTCGGGGCACTGAAGCTTTCTTT.

The chain couples TRBV7-9 to TRBJ2-5; no clear D gene. Trimming took off 7 bases at V and 4 bases at J, with 10 bases between the two ends. The CDR3 runs 12 residues. In germline, CDR1 is SEHNR, CDR2 FQNEAQ (reference sequence). Here the CDR3 DNA reads TGTGCCAGCACCCGAATCCGAGAGACCCAGTACTTC. Protein product: CASTRIRETQYF.

This clonotype occurred many times. This sequence joins TRBV7-2 and TRBJ2-7; TRBD2 is a possible D gene (5 bases). The germline V gene encodes CDR1 SGHTA and CDR2 FQGNSA. There are 15 residues in the CDR3. The ends were cut back, 1 base at V and 3 bases at J, with 13 bases in the middle. The CDR3 DNA reads TGTGCCAGCAGCTTAGTTGAGGGAAGGGTCTACGAGCAGTACTTC. As protein: CASSLVEGRVYEQYF.

CDR3 in DNA: TGTGCCAGCAGCCACGGGACGACGAACACCGGGGAGCTGTTTTTT. As protein: CASSHGTTNTGELFF. The chain combines TRBV5-8 with TRBJ2-2; D is possibly TRBD1 or TRBD2 (5 bases each). V was cut by 4 bases and J by 0 bases, with 10 bases left in between. The germline gives CDR1 SGHTS, CDR2 YDEGEE. The CDR3 is made up of 15 amino acids.

This clonotype was recorded a few times. The rearrangement links TRBV5-6 to TRBJ1-2; the match to TRBD1 covers 7 bases. V lost 0 bases to trimming and J lost 8 bases; unmatched junction nucleotides: 10. CDR1 is SGHDT, CDR2 YYEEEE, per germline. The CDR3 covers 15 residues. CDR3 coding DNA: TGTGCCAGCAGCTTGGGTCTGGAGGGGGCCGCGGGCTACACCTTC. It translates to CASSLGLEGAAGYTF.

The chain joins TRBV5-1 to TRBJ2-5, with D perhaps given as TRBD1 or TRBD2 (5 bases each). The V gene lost 5 bases and the J gene lost 0 bases, with 17 bases spanning the gap. The CDR3 spans 16 residues. Germline V gives CDR1 SGHRS, CDR2 YFSETQ. The CDR3 loop reads CASRPSGTGYQETQYF. Written as DNA, the CDR3 is TGCGCCAGCAGGCCTTCAGGGACGGGGTACCAAGAGACCCAGTACTTC.

The chain has TRBV18 and TRBJ1-2; 9 bases agree with TRBD1. Germline lookup yields CDR1 KGHSH and CDR2 LQKENI. Unmatched junction bases numbered 13, after V lost 6 bases and J lost 2 bases. The CDR3 is 17 residues long. The CDR3 nucleotides read TGTGCCAGCTCGTCCGTCCCGGGACAGGGAACAAACTATGGCTACACCTTC. It specifies CASSSVPGQGTNYGYTF. Full variable domain (remainder filled in from reference TRBV18 and TRBJ1-2): NAGVMQNPRHLVRRRGQEARLRCSPMKGHSHVYWYRQLPEEGLKFMVYLQKENIIDESGMPKERFSAEFPKEGPSILRIQQVVRGDSAAYFCASSSVPGQGTNYGYTFGSGTRLTVV.

This clonotype was seen more than once but under ten times. The chain links TRBV5-4 to TRBJ2-2, with 8 nucleotides matching TRBD2. The CDR3 contains 16 residues. V lost 4 bases, J lost 9 bases, and 14 bases stayed unmatched. Looked up from germline, CDR1 is SGHNT and CDR2 is YYREEE (reference sequence). The CDR3, as DNA: TGTGCCAGCAGCCCCACAGGCGGTAGCGGGGTAAGGGAGCTGTTTTTT. Protein sequence: CASSPTGGSGVRELFF.

This clonotype was observed a few times. This chain connects TRBV5-4 to TRBJ1-1; no clear D gene. Germline V gene data show CDR1 as SGHNT and CDR2 as YYREEE (reference sequence). V was pared by 7 bases and J by 0 bases, with 16 bases between. The CDR3 has 15 residues. CDR3: CASHQPGTMNTEAFF. Here the CDR3 DNA reads TGTGCCAGCCACCAGCCCGGCACGATGAACACTGAAGCTTTCTTT.

The genes are TRBV4-1 and TRBJ2-3, with 10 bases aligning to TRBD2. V shed 1 base, J shed 1 base, and the junction held 5 bases outside the gene matches. Germline-derived CDR1 and CDR2 are MGHRA and YSYEKL. This CDR3 has 17 residues. The CDR3 bases are TGCGCCAGCAGCCAAGGGGTGCTAGCGGGGGGCACAGATACGCAGTATTTT. It yields the protein CASSQGVLAGGTDTQYF.

The chain carries TRBV5-6 and TRBJ1-1, with 7 bases matching TRBD1. CDR3 length equals 16 residues. Per the germline V gene, CDR1 is SGHDT and CDR2 is YYEEEE. The trim removed 4 bases at V and 4 bases at J, leaving 13 bases unmatched. The CDR3 here is CASSRRRATGLTEAFF. Written as DNA, the CDR3 is TGTGCCAGCAGCCGGCGAAGAGCGACAGGGCTCACTGAAGCTTTCTTT.